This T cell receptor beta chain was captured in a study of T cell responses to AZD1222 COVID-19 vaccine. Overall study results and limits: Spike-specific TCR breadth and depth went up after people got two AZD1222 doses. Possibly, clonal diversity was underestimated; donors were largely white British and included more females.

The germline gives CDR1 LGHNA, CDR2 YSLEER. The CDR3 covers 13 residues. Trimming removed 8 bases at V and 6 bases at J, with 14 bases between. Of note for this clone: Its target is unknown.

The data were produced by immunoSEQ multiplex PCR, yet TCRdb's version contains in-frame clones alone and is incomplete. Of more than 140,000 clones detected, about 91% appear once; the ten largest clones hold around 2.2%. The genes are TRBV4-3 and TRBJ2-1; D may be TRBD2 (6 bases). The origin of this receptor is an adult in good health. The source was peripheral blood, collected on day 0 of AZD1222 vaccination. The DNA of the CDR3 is TGCGCCAGCGGCAGACTAGAGGCCAATGAGCAGTTCTTC. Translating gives CASGRLEANEQFF.